Listed here are 27 T cell receptor beta chains from one sample, sequenced in a study of neoadjuvant anti-PD-1 for oral cavity cancer. Only in-frame clones appear in the TCRdb table, and some are missing; sequencing was by immunoSEQ multiplex PCR. Of 25,000 to 40,000 clones detected, 80% appear once; the ten largest clones hold under 3.5%. Time point reported: after neoadjuvant nivolumab, at surgical resection. The material was PBMCs, obtained after nivolumab (anti-PD-1) treatment. The receptor set was obtained from a person between 40 and 79 years old with oral cavity squamous cell carcinoma.

J is TRBJ2-1 and V is TRBV5-1; TRBD2 aligns across 12 bases. Losses at the gene ends were 4 bases for V and 5 bases for J; bases not matched to a gene: 10. This CDR3 has 17 amino acids. Per germline, CDR1 SGHRS and CDR2 YFSETQ. The CDR3 DNA is TGCGCCAGCAGCCCCAGACTAGCGGGGGAACCTAACAATGAGCAGTTCTTC. As protein: CASSPRLAGEPNNEQFF.

J is TRBJ2-5 and V is TRBV5-4; perhaps TRBD1 as D (6 bases). Trimming stripped 0 bases from V and 3 bases from J, with 15 bases between. Germline-derived CDR1 and CDR2 are SGHNT and YYREEE (reference sequence). The CDR3 has 16 residues. CDR3 coding DNA: TGTGCCAGCAGCTTGGTAAAAGGTGCAGGGGAAGAGACCCAGTACTTC. It yields the protein CASSLVKGAGEETQYF.

The chain joins TRBV28 to TRBJ2-5; 8 bases agree with TRBD1. CDR1 is MDHEN and CDR2 is SYDVKM in the germline V gene. This CDR3 has 13 amino acids. The J segment lost 7 bases and the V segment lost 7 bases, leaving 8 bases of the junction unmatched. CDR3 amino acids: CASTRTGRGTQYF. CDR3 DNA sequence: TGTGCCAGCACCCGGACAGGGAGAGGGACCCAGTACTTC.

The chain is built from TRBV28 and TRBJ1-5; D not certain. CDR1 is MDHEN, CDR2 SYDVKM, per germline. This CDR3 contains 14 residues. Between the trimmed V and J ends, which lost 5 bases and 9 bases, there was a span of 17 bases. The CDR3 protein is CASSPSLGVRPQHF. In DNA form, the CDR3 reads TGTGCCAGCAGTCCTTCCCTCGGCGTTCGGCCCCAGCATTTT.

The genes are TRBV5-8 and TRBJ2-3; 7 nucleotides agree with TRBD2. Germline-derived CDR1 and CDR2 are SGHTS and YDEGEE. The V gene end was trimmed by 4 bases and the J gene end by 1 base; junction bases not matched to a gene: 12. The CDR3 loop spans 17 amino acids. The CDR3 region is CASSRPASGVRTDTQYF. For the CDR3, the DNA is TGTGCCAGCAGCCGTCCAGCTAGCGGAGTTCGCACAGATACGCAGTATTTT. Based on the CDR3 plus reference TRBV5-8 and TRBJ2-3, the full variable domain is EAGVTQSPTHLIKTRGQQATLRCSPISGHTSVYWYQQALGLGLQFLLWYDEGEERNRGNFPPRFSGRQFPNYSSELNVNALELEDSALYLCASSRPASGVRTDTQYFGPGTRLTVL.

The V call is TRBV7-9, the J call TRBJ1-2, with TRBD1 as a possible D gene (5 bases). The V and J ends lost 1 base and 2 bases respectively, with 8 bases between them. The CDR3 contains 14 residues. Germline CDR1 SEHNR, CDR2 FQNEAQ (reference sequence). Written as DNA, the CDR3 is TGTGCCAGCAGCTTAGATGGGGGGAACTATGGCTACACCTTC. It translates to CASSLDGGNYGYTF.

This clone appeared a single time. V is TRBV9 and J is TRBJ1-1; 7 bases agree with TRBD1. V dropped 1 base and J dropped 6; count of bases not matched to a gene: 6. Germline loops: CDR1 SGDLS, CDR2 YYNGEE. The CDR3 has 14 residues. The CDR3 region is CASSVTGASSEAFF. The CDR3 nucleotides are TGTGCCAGCAGCGTAACAGGGGCGAGTTCTGAAGCTTTCTTT.

The genes are TRBV5-6 and TRBJ1-3; D is possibly TRBD1 (6 bases). CDR1 SGHDT and CDR2 YYEEEE come from the germline V gene. This CDR3 is 16 amino acids long. V was clipped by 4 bases and J by 0 bases, with 14 bases between them. For the CDR3, the DNA is TGTGCCAGCAGCGGGCTACAGGGTAGCTCTGGAAACACCATATATTTT. Translating it yields CASSGLQGSSGNTIYF.

The chain combines TRBV2 with TRBJ1-3; TRBD1 matches at 10 bases. Germline V gene data show CDR1 as SNHLY and CDR2 as FYNNEI. The CDR3 runs 14 residues. J lost 9 bases, V lost 1 base, and 3 bases had no gene match. CDR3 sequence reads: CASSEGDRGFTIYF. CDR3 nucleotide sequence: TGTGCCAGCAGTGAAGGGGACAGGGGTTTCACCATATATTTT.

The chain links TRBV18 to TRBJ2-3; no definite D call. CDR1 and CDR2 (germline): KGHSH, LQKENI. V lost 4 bases, J lost 0 bases, and 17 bases lay in between. CDR3 length equals 17 residues. The CDR3 nucleotides read TGTGCCAGCTCACGCCCGGACGGCAGATCTAGCACAGATACGCAGTATTTT. Translated, it gives CASSRPDGRSSTDTQYF.

V usage is TRBV5-6 and J usage is TRBJ1-2; TRBD1 might be the D (6 bases). Trimming shortened V by 4 bases and J by 4 bases, and 14 bases separated the two germline ends. This CDR3 comprises 14 residues. Germline V gene lookup returns CDR1 SGHDT and CDR2 YYEEEE. CDR3 DNA: TGTGCCAGCAGCCCAACCGGGGGCGGCTATGGCTACACCTTC. This gives the protein CASSPTGGGYGYTF.

This sequence joins TRBV6-6 and TRBJ1-2, with D perhaps matching TRBD1 (6 bases). The germline V gene encodes CDR1 MNHNY and CDR2 SVGAGI (reference sequence). V was shortened by 6 bases and J by 6 bases, with 14 bases between the two germline ends. The length of the CDR3 is 13 residues. CDR3 coding DNA: TGTGCCAGCAGCCAGCGACAGGCGGATGGCTACACCTTC. Translation: CASSQRQADGYTF.

The J gene is TRBJ2-2, the V gene TRBV7-9; D unclear. Germline V lookup: CDR1 SEHNR, CDR2 FQNEAQ (reference sequence). Trimming cost V 5 bases and J 5 bases, with 12 bases left between them. The CDR3 is 14 residues long. CDR3 DNA: TGTGCCAGCAGCAGAGCCCTAGGGACCGGGGAGCTGTTTTTT. This gives the protein CASSRALGTGELFF.

This clone was picked up a small number of times. J is TRBJ2-3 and V is TRBV4-2; TRBD2 matches at 16 bases. Germline values: CDR1 LGHNA, CDR2 YNFKEQ. The CDR3 extends over 18 amino acids. The junction had 6 bases not matched to a gene; V was cut back by 4 bases and J by 2 bases. CDR3 residues: CASSPGLAGGPVTDTQYF. The CDR3, as DNA: TGTGCCAGCAGCCCGGGACTAGCGGGGGGGCCCGTCACAGATACGCAGTATTTT.

This chain uses TRBV7-9 with TRBJ2-5; unclear D gene. V was pared by 0 bases and J by 1 base, with 15 bases between. This CDR3 spans 17 amino acids. Germline V lookup: CDR1 SEHNR, CDR2 FQNEAQ (reference sequence). The CDR3 DNA follows: TGTGCCAGCAGCTTAGCGAAGGACCCCTCCCTCCAAGAGACCCAGTACTTC. Its translation: CASSLAKDPSLQETQYF.

V usage is TRBV15 and J usage is TRBJ2-3; 7 positions match TRBD1. Trimming removed 3 bases from V and 0 bases from J; junction bases left unmatched: 3. Germline values: CDR1 LNHNV, CDR2 YYDKDF (reference sequence). The CDR3 contains 15 residues. CDR3 DNA: TGTGCCACCAGCAGGTTGGGACAGAGCACAGATACGCAGTATTTT. This translates into CATSRLGQSTDTQYF. Full variable domain (rest looked up from reference TRBV15 and TRBJ2-3): DAMVIQNPRYQVTQFGKPVTLSCSQTLNHNVMYWYQQKSSQAPKLLFHYYDKDFNNEADTPDNFQSRRPNTSFCFLDIRSPGLGDTAMYLCATSRLGQSTDTQYFGPGTRLTVL.

V gene TRBV5-8 combines with J gene TRBJ2-2; D is perhaps TRBD2 (5 bases). Per germline, CDR1 SGHTS and CDR2 YDEGEE. This CDR3 spans 17 amino acids. V dropped 0 bases and J dropped 0 bases, with 12 bases sitting between them. In DNA, the CDR3 is TGTGCCAGCAGCTTGGGGCCTTGGACTCCGAACACCGGGGAGCTGTTTTTT. Its translation is CASSLGPWTPNTGELFF. The whole variable domain, remainder taken from reference TRBV5-8 and TRBJ2-2, is EAGVTQSPTHLIKTRGQQATLRCSPISGHTSVYWYQQALGLGLQFLLWYDEGEERNRGNFPPRFSGRQFPNYSSELNVNALELEDSALYLCASSLGPWTPNTGELFFGEGSRLTVL.

The CDR3 DNA reads TGTGCCAGCAGCAAAACAGGGGACTACGAGCAGTACTTC. Protein: CASSKTGDYEQYF. This rearrangement joins TRBV5-5 to TRBJ2-7; 7 nucleotides match TRBD1. The V gene's germline CDR1 is SGHKS and CDR2 YYEKEE (reference sequence). J was trimmed by 3 bases and V by 4 bases; bases with no gene match: 4. This CDR3 spans 13 amino acids.

J is TRBJ2-1 and V is TRBV10-3; 12 bases line up with TRBD2. Trimming at V came to 4 bases and at J to 11 bases, leaving 6 bases not matched to a gene. This CDR3 has 14 residues. CDR1 and CDR2 from the germline V gene are ENHRY and SYGVKD. CDR3 DNA sequence: TGTGCCATCAGTGGGACTAGCGGGGCCGAAAAGCAGTTCTTC. Its translation is CAISGTSGAEKQFF.

The chain couples TRBV5-1 to TRBJ2-7; 10 bases map to TRBD1. The length of the CDR3 is 15 residues. The V gene end was trimmed by 3 bases and the J gene end by 3 bases; junction bases not matched to a gene: 6. The germline CDR1 and CDR2 sequences are SGHRS and YFSETQ. CDR3 region: CASSSKDRGYYEQYF. The CDR3 bases are TGCGCCAGCAGCTCCAAGGACAGGGGGTACTACGAGCAGTACTTC. Combining the CDR3 with reference TRBV5-1 and TRBJ2-7 gives the whole variable domain KAGVTQTPRYLIKTRGQQVTLSCSPISGHRSVSWYQQTPGQGLQFLFEYFSETQRNKGNFPGRFSGRQFSNSRSEMNVSTLELGDSALYLCASSSKDRGYYEQYFGPGTRLTVT.

The rearrangement uses TRBV2 and TRBJ2-5; 12 nucleotides agree with TRBD2. The V gene end was trimmed by 6 bases and the J gene end by 2 bases; junction bases not matched to a gene: 7. Germline assignment: CDR1 SNHLY and CDR2 FYNNEI. The CDR3 length is 16 residues. The CDR3 here is CASRATSGGFQETQYF. The CDR3 DNA follows: TGTGCCAGCAGAGCTACTAGCGGGGGGTTTCAAGAGACCCAGTACTTC.

This chain links TRBV10-3 with TRBJ2-7; 8 nucleotides align to TRBD1. After removal of 4 bases from V and 6 bases from J, the junction contained 8 bases not matched to a gene. Germline V gene sequence: CDR1 ENHRY, CDR2 SYGVKD. There are 14 residues in the CDR3. The CDR3 spells CAISVGQGASEQYF. CDR3 nucleotide sequence: TGTGCCATCAGTGTAGGACAGGGCGCTTCCGAGCAGTACTTC.

This clone occurred a few times. The chain employs TRBV5-5 and TRBJ2-7; D unresolved. V was trimmed by 0 bases and J by 7 bases, leaving 11 bases between them. Germline V lookup: CDR1 SGHKS, CDR2 YYEKEE (reference sequence). The CDR3 extends over 13 amino acids. In DNA form, the CDR3 reads TGTGCCAGCAGCTTGGGGCCCAATGGGGAGCAGTACTTC. Translation gives CASSLGPNGEQYF.

The chain has TRBV7-2 and TRBJ1-6, with TRBD1 matching 8 bases. In germline, CDR1 is SGHTA, CDR2 FQGNSA. The CDR3 sequence is 16 residues long. V was clipped by 0 bases and J by 5 bases; unmatched bases: 3. In nucleotides, the CDR3 is TGTGCCAGCAGCTTAGCGCGGACAGGGCATAATTCACCCCTCCACTTT. Residues: CASSLARTGHNSPLHF.

The chain has TRBV14 and TRBJ1-2; no firm D call. The CDR3 contains 13 residues. Trimming removed 0 bases from V and 4 bases from J, with 6 bases in between. CDR1 and CDR2 (germline): SGHDN, FVKESK. CDR3: CASSQDPLYGYTF. The CDR3 DNA follows: TGTGCCAGCAGCCAAGACCCCCTCTATGGCTACACCTTC. Complete variable domain (other parts from reference TRBV14 and TRBJ1-2): EAGVTQFPSHSVIEKGQTVTLRCDPISGHDNLYWYRRVMGKEIKFLLHFVKESKQDESGMPNNRFLAERTGGTYSTLKVQPAELEDSGVYFCASSQDPLYGYTFGSGTRLTVV.

J is TRBJ2-5 and V is TRBV20-1; the D gene is possibly TRBD2 (5 bases). With 6 bases removed from V and 3 bases from J, the gap between germline ends came to 8 bases. Per germline, CDR1 DFQATT and CDR2 SNEGSKA (reference sequence). The CDR3 runs to 11 residues. The CDR3 here is CSAHGEETQYF. In DNA, the CDR3 is TGCAGTGCCCACGGGGAAGAGACCCAGTACTTC.

J is TRBJ1-1 and V is TRBV6-5; D is unresolved. Trimming stripped 0 bases from V and 2 bases from J, with 10 bases between. In germline, CDR1 is MNHEY, CDR2 SVGAGI. The CDR3 runs 15 residues. The CDR3 loop is CASSYSTIFNTEAFF. In DNA, the CDR3 is TGTGCCAGCAGTTACTCAACGATCTTCAACACTGAAGCTTTCTTT.